The present entry profiles one T cell receptor (beta chain) with its context. The entry originates in a study of preoperative IRX-2 immunotherapy in early breast cancer. The assay was immunoSEQ multiplex PCR, and TCRdb's table has in-frame clones only and misses some. Among over 55,000 clones listed, approximately 93% were seen once. Treatment here: preoperative locoregional IRX-2 cytokine immunotherapy. This phase Ib study tested locoregional IRX-2 cytokine immunotherapy given before surgery. V was pared by 1 base and J by 10 bases, with 9 bases of the junction left unmatched. The CDR3 runs 15 residues. The germline V gene encodes CDR1 MGHRA and CDR2 YSYEKL.

The receptor comes from a human donor with breast cancer. The gene calls are TRBV4-1 and TRBJ1-4; 7 bases line up with TRBD1. Collection of the sample occurred from a patient treated with IRX-2 immunotherapy. This CDR3 is CASSQVAQGWLKLFF. CDR3 in DNA: TGCGCCAGCAGCCAAGTAGCACAGGGGTGGCTAAAACTGTTTTTT.